This T cell receptor (beta chain) came from a study of T cell responses to AZD1222 COVID-19 vaccine. The CDR3 loop spans 19 amino acids. Assay: immunoSEQ multiplex PCR; the TCRdb copy retains only in-frame clones and omits some. The repertoire holds 120,000 to 150,000 clones, with approximately 90% as singletons. The gene calls are TRBV21-1 and TRBJ1-6. TRBV21-1 is a known pseudogene. This TCR came from an adult who received the AZD1222 COVID-19 vaccine. The sample consisted of peripheral blood, taken 28 days after the second AZD1222 dose. The CDR3 DNA reads TGTGCCAGCATGACATGGAGCTACCCGGCCCTTTATCTGGATTCACCCCTCCACTTT. Residues: CASMTWSYPALYLDSPLHF.